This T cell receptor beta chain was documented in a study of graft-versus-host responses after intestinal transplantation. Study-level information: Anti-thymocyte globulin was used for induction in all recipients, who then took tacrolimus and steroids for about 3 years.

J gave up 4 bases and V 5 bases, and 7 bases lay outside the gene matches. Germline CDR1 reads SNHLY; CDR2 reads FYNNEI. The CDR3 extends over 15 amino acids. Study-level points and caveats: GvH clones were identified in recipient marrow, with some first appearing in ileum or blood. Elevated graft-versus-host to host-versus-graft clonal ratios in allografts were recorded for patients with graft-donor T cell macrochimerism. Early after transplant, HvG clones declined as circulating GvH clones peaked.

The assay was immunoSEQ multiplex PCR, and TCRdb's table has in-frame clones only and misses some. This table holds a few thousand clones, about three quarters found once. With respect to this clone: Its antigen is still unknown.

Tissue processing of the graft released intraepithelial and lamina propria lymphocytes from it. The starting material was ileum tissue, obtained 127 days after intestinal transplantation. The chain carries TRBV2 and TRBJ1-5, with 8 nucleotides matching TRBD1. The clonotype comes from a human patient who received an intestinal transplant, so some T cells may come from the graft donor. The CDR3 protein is CASSRQGPLNQPQHF. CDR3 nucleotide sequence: TGTGCCAGCAGTCGACAGGGGCCTCTAAATCAGCCCCAGCATTTT. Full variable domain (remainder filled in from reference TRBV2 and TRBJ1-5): EPEVTQTPSHQVTQMGQEVILRCVPISNHLYFYWYRQILGQKVEFLVSFYNNEISEKSEIFDDQFSVERPDGSNFTLKIRSTKLEDSAMYFCASSRQGPLNQPQHFGDGTRLSIL.